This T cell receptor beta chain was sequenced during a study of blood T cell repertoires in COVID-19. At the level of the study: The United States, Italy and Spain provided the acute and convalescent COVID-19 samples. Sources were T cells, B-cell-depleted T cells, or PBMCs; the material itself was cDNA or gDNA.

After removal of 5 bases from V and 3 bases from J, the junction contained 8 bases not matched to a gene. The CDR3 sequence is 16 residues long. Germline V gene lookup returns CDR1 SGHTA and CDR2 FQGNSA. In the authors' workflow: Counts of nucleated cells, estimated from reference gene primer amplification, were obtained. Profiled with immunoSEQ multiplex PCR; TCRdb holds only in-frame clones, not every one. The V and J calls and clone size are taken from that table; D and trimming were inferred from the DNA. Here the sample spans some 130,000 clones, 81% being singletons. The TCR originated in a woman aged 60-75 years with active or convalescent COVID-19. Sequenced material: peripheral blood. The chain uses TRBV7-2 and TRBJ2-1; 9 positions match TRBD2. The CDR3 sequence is CASSQEVAGVYNEQFF. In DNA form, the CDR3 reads TGTGCCAGCAGCCAAGAGGTAGCGGGGGTCTACAATGAGCAGTTCTTC.